This passage covers 17 T cell receptor beta chains from one sample sequenced in a study of CXCR3-negative and CXCR3-positive naive CD8 T cells. The libraries of TRB cDNA were prepared using 5' RACE with UMI labels. Each CDR3 protein gets one entry in TCRdb, which reprocessed the 5' RACE reads and gives no DNA. There are tens of thousands of distinct CDR3 sequences in the sample, with 0.95% to 1.4% held by the top ten. The material sequenced was naive CXCR3- CD8+ T cells from blood. Regarding subset: CD45RO-CCR7+CD27+CD95- naive CD8+ T cells lacking CXCR3 (TNR3-). The receptors shown here come from a human donor in good health. Some clones in this sample may be carry-over from other donors' samples.

The chain recombines TRBV12-3 or TRBV12-4 with TRBJ1-1; the D call of TRBD1 rests on TCRdb alone, since no DNA is present to check it. The CDR3 has 13 residues. The CDR3 loop reads CASSPTGDTEAFF.

This CDR3 is CASSPGGVGEQYF. The V call is TRBV18, the J call TRBJ2-7; checking the TCRdb D call of TRBD1 is not possible without DNA. The CDR3 consists of 13 residues. Germline values: CDR1 KGHSH, CDR2 LQKENI.

The gene calls are TRBV6-6 and TRBJ2-7; the D gene TCRdb calls, TRBD2, cannot be checked with no DNA. The CDR3 runs to 16 residues. Germline V gene data show CDR1 as MNHNY and CDR2 as SVGAGI (reference sequence). CDR3 in amino acids: CASSYASGASSYEQYF.

This chain joins TRBV15 and TRBJ2-2. CDR3 length: 15 residues. Germline V CDR1 and CDR2: LNHNV, YYDKDF (reference sequence). The CDR3 loop is CATSSGELTIGELFF.

The V and J genes are TRBV29-1 and TRBJ2-1; TCRdb lists TRBD2, though no DNA is available to test this call. CDR1 is SQVTM, CDR2 ANQGSEA, per germline. The CDR3 sequence is 13 residues long. The CDR3 reads CSVTSGGFNEQFF.

The V and J genes are TRBV7-9 and TRBJ1-4. Germline V gene data show CDR1 as SEHNR and CDR2 as FQNEAQ (reference sequence). The CDR3 is 15 amino acids. CDR3 protein: CASSFFGAGGEKLFF.

The chain employs TRBV11-2 and TRBJ2-1. The germline gives CDR1 SGHAT, CDR2 FQNNGV. The CDR3 is made up of 12 amino acids. The CDR3 loop reads CASSYLGDEQFF.

The V call is TRBV6-5, the J call TRBJ2-2. The length of the CDR3 is 13 residues. Germline values: CDR1 MNHEY, CDR2 SVGAGI. CDR3 sequence: CASSPTVTGELFF.

The chain uses TRBV5-1 and TRBJ2-3; the TCRdb call, TRBD1, lacks DNA for checking. Germline CDR1 is SGHRS and CDR2 is YFSETQ. The CDR3 has 16 amino acids. The CDR3 spells CASSFWGQRGTDTQYF. The full variable domain, rest sourced from reference TRBV5-1 and TRBJ2-3, is KAGVTQTPRYLIKTRGQQVTLSCSPISGHRSVSWYQQTPGQGLQFLFEYFSETQRNKGNFPGRFSGRQFSNSRSEMNVSTLELGDSALYLCASSFWGQRGTDTQYFGPGTRLTVL.

CDR3 sequence: CSASWNRETGELFF. V is TRBV20-1 and J is TRBJ2-2; TCRdb designates TRBD1, a call that cannot be tested without DNA. This CDR3 is built from 14 residues. Germline values: CDR1 DFQATT, CDR2 SNEGSKA (reference sequence).

This rearrangement joins TRBV2 to TRBJ2-7. Germline CDR1 is SNHLY and CDR2 is FYNNEI. The CDR3 consists of 14 residues. The CDR3 spells CASSEAGSPYEQYF. The full variable domain, in which reference TRBV2 and TRBJ2-7 provide the parts outside the CDR3, is EPEVTQTPSHQVTQMGQEVILRCVPISNHLYFYWYRQILGQKVEFLVSFYNNEISEKSEIFDDQFSVERPDGSNFTLKIRSTKLEDSAMYFCASSEAGSPYEQYFGPGTRLTVT.

The J gene is TRBJ1-1, the V gene TRBV7-6; TCRdb's assignment of TRBD1 cannot be checked, as there is no DNA. The CDR3 sequence is 14 residues long. The germline V gene has CDR1 SGHVS and CDR2 FNYEAQ. The CDR3 sequence is CASSFSGLNTEAFF.

The V and J genes are TRBV6-1 and TRBJ1-1. CDR1 MNHNS and CDR2 SASEGT come from the germline V gene. CDR3 size: 16 residues. The CDR3 loop reads CASSEEALQMNTEAFF.

This chain connects TRBV12-3 or TRBV12-4 to TRBJ2-7; TCRdb reports TRBD2, a call that lacks DNA to check it against. This CDR3 has 14 amino acids. The CDR3 reads CASGRDSGPYEQYF.

The genes are TRBV29-1 and TRBJ2-3; with no DNA, the TCRdb D assignment of TRBD1 cannot be verified. Looked up from germline, CDR1 is SQVTM and CDR2 is ANQGSEA. This CDR3 has 14 residues. The CDR3 region is CSVEAGPGEDTQYF.

The CDR3 region is CASSLTSRYNEQFF. V and J are TRBV7-3 and TRBJ2-1. This CDR3 comprises 14 residues. CDR1 and CDR2 (germline): SGHTA, FQGTGA.

The chain carries TRBV7-6 and TRBJ2-5; lacking DNA, the TRBD1 call made by TCRdb goes unchecked. The germline CDR1 and CDR2 sequences are SGHVS and FNYEAQ. This CDR3 has 16 residues. The CDR3 protein is CASSLSGGSIEETQYF.